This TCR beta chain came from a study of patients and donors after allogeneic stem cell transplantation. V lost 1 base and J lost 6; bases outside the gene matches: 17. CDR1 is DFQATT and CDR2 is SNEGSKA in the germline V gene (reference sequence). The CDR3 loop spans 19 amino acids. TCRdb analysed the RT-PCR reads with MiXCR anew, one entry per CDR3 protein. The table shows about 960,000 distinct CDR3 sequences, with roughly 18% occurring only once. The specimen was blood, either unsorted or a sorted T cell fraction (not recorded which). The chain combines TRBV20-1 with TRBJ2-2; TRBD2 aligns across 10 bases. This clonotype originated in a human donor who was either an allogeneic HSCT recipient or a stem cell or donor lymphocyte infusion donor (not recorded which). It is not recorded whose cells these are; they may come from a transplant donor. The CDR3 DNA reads TGCAGTGCTAGAGGTCTGCTAGCGGGAGCGCGGAGGGGTGCCGGGGAGCTGTTTTTT. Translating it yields CSARGLLAGARRGAGELFF.